This TCR beta chain comes out of a study of blood T cell repertoires in COVID-19. In the study overall: Samples came from the United States, Italy and Spain, spanning acute and convalescent COVID-19. T cells, B-cell-depleted T cells, or PBMCs provided the cDNA or gDNA that served as material.

Source study methods: Amplification of reference gene primers provided the estimated nucleated cell counts. Method: immunoSEQ multiplex PCR; TCRdb's copy keeps in-frame clones and lacks some. V and J calls plus clone size are reproduced from that table; the DNA served to infer D and trimming. The table lists around 200,000 clones, 65% to 85% of them singletons, with approximately 2.9% in the top ten. V was pared by 7 bases and J by 6 bases, with 7 bases between. The length of the CDR3 is 11 residues. Germline-derived CDR1 and CDR2 are ENHRY and SYGVKD. This chain links TRBV10-3 with TRBJ2-1, with D possibly TRBD2 on 5 matching bases. The clonotype comes from a middle-aged man with active or convalescent COVID-19. Input material: peripheral blood. In nucleotides, the CDR3 is TGTGCCATCAAAGGAGGCAATGAGCAGTTCTTC. This gives the protein CAIKGGNEQFF.